The 9 T cell receptor beta chains in this list originate from one sample, sequenced in a study of regulatory T cells in long-lasting Graves disease. Time point defined: newly diagnosed GD, antithyroid drugs for less than 3 months. Generation of the TCR library employed RNA extracted from PBMCs. TCR beta libraries were built with iRepertoire HTBI primers and Arm-PCR of CDR3 regions. TCRdb re-analysed the multiplex PCR reads in MiXCR, keeping a single row per CDR3 protein. In the table there are 400,000 to 500,000 distinct CDR3 sequences, more than 12% of which are singletons. A further study also used this sample, focusing on T cells in Graves' hyperthyroidism and ophthalmopathy.

Sequencing was performed on peripheral blood mononuclear cells (PBMCs), taken at new diagnosis, from a patient treated with antithyroid drugs. The receptors here all came from a woman aged 30 to 39 with Graves disease.

In the case of this clonotype: It may be a read error: a sequence one base away is much more abundant. The chain employs TRBV20-1 and TRBJ2-7; D unresolved. This CDR3 spans 16 amino acids. Germline CDR1 reads DFQATT; CDR2 reads SNEGSKA (reference sequence). Deletions cut 4 bases from V and 2 bases from J, with 21 bases between. The CDR3 DNA reads TGCAGTGCTAAAGATCTTGTAGGGCCGCCCCCCTACGAGCAGTACTTC. Its translation is CSAKDLVGPPPYEQYF.

This clonotype has more than one count but fewer than ten. The chain combines TRBV19 with TRBJ2-7; D possibly matches TRBD1 or TRBD2 (5 bases each). Germline CDR1 and CDR2: LNHDA and SQIVND (reference sequence). The CDR3 spans 20 residues. The V gene lost 6 bases and the J gene lost 2 bases, with 32 bases spanning the gap. The CDR3 protein is CASSTSGAGSAALGAYEQYF. The DNA for the CDR3 is TGTGCCAGTAGCACATCCGGGGCAGGGTCAGCGGCCCTGGGGGCCTACGAGCAGTACTTC.

This clonotype appeared many times. This chain connects TRBV6-2 or TRBV6-3 to TRBJ2-7; D ambiguous. Trimming cost V 4 bases and J 5 bases, with 9 bases left between them. CDR1 and CDR2 from the germline V gene are MNHEY and SVGEGT. The CDR3 is made up of 12 amino acids. CDR3 protein: CASSFVGHEQYF. CDR3 bases: TGTGCCAGCAGTTTCGTGGGCCACGAGCAGTACTTC.

This clonotype was seen a handful of times. Its ends do not fully match the called genes, so a read error is possible. The V and J genes are TRBV12-3 or TRBV12-4 and TRBJ2-3, with TRBD2 matching over 15 bases. The CDR3 is made up of 18 amino acids. This CDR3 reads CAGSTAGTSGRTPDTQYF. CDR3 DNA sequence: TGTGCCGGCAGTACAGCCGGGACTAGCGGGAGGACCCCAGATACGCAGTATTTT.

As regards this clonotype: This probably arose from a read error, given a far larger clone one base away. The chain employs TRBV6-1 and TRBJ2-5; the D gene is possibly TRBD1 (5 bases). The CDR3 spans 13 residues. The germline V and J ends were trimmed by 1 base and 5 bases, with 8 bases remaining between them. Germline loops: CDR1 MNHNS, CDR2 SASEGT. The CDR3 region is CASSEDRHETQYF. In DNA form, the CDR3 reads TGTGCCAGCAGTGAAGACAGGCATGAGACCCAGTACTTC.

There are a few counts of this clonotype. Written as DNA, the CDR3 is TGTGCCAGTAGTTCCGGGACAGGTCTTTCCGGGGAGCTGTTTTTT. Encoded protein: CASSSGTGLSGELFF. The chain uses TRBV19 and TRBJ2-2; 8 nucleotides align to TRBD1. The CDR3 contains 15 residues. The germline gives CDR1 LNHDA, CDR2 SQIVND (reference sequence). The ends lost 5 bases at V and 6 bases at J; junction bases unmatched: 8.

This clonotype was seen ten or more times. The chain uses TRBV7-2 and TRBJ2-7; TRBD2 aligns across 14 bases. V lost 2 bases to trimming and J lost 0 bases; unmatched junction nucleotides: 15. Germline-derived CDR1 and CDR2 are SGHTA and FQGNSA. This CDR3 has 21 residues. The CDR3 region is CASSLSGGGLAGASGSYEQYF. The CDR3 DNA reads TGTGCCAGCAGCTTAAGTGGGGGGGGACTAGCGGGAGCCTCCGGCTCCTACGAGCAGTACTTC.

This clonotype was detected many times. This sequence joins TRBV2 and TRBJ2-1, with no clear D. The CDR3 totals 15 residues. Between the trimmed V and J ends, which lost 6 bases and 0 bases, there was a span of 12 bases. Germline V lookup: CDR1 SNHLY, CDR2 FYNNEI. The CDR3 protein is CASRHDLSSYNEQFF. DNA for the CDR3: TGTGCCAGCAGGCATGACCTTAGCTCCTACAATGAGCAGTTCTTC.

This clonotype was found many times. V is TRBV27 and J is TRBJ2-7; D is uncertain. The CDR3 contains 12 residues. CDR1 MNHEY and CDR2 SMNVEV come from the germline V gene (reference sequence). Trimming stripped 8 bases from V and 2 bases from J, with 10 bases between. CDR3 protein: CASGSGTYEQYF. For the CDR3, the DNA is TGTGCCAGCGGGTCAGGAACCTACGAGCAGTACTTC.